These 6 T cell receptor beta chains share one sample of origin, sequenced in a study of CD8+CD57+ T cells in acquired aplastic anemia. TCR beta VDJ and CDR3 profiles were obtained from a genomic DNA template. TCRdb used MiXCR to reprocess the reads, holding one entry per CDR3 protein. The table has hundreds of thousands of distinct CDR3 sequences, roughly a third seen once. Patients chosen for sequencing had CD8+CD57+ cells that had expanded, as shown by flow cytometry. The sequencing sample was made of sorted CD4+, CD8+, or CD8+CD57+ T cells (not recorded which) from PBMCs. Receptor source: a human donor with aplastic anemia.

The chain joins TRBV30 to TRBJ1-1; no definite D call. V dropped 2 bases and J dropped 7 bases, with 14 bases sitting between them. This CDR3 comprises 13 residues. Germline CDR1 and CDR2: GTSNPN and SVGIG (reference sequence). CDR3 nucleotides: TGTGCCTGGAGTCGCGAATCGGGGTTTGAAGCTTTCTTT. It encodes CAWSRESGFEAFF.

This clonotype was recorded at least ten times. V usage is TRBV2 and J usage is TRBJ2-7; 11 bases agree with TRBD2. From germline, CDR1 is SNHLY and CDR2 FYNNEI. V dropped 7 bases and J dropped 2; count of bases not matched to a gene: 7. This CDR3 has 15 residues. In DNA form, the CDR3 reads TGTGCCAGCACTCCCCCGGGACTAGCGGCCTACGAGCAGTACTTC. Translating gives CASTPPGLAAYEQYF.

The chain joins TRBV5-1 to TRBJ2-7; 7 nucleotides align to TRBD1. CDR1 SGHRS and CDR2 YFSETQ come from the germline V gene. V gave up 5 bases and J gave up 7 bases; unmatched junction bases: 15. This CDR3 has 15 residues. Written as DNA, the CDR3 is TGCGCCAGCAGGAGAGGAGGACAGGTTGGTGATGAGCAGTACTTC. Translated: CASRRGGQVGDEQYF. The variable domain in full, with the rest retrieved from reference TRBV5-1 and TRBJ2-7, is KAGVTQTPRYLIKTRGQQVTLSCSPISGHRSVSWYQQTPGQGLQFLFEYFSETQRNKGNFPGRFSGRQFSNSRSEMNVSTLELGDSALYLCASRRGGQVGDEQYFGPGTRLTVT.

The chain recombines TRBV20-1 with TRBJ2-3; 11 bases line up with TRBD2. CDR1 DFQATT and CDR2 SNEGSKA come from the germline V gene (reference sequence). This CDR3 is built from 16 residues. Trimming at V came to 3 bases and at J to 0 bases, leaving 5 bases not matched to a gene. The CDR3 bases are TGCAGTGCTAGTGCCGTAGCGGGGGGGAGCACAGATACGCAGTATTTT. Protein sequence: CSASAVAGGSTDTQYF.

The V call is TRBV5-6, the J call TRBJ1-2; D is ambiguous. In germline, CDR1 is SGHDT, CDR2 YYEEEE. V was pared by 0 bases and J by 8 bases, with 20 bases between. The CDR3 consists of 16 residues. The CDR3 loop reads CASSLDNTGRRGGYTF. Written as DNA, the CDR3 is TGTGCCAGCAGCTTGGATAATACCGGGCGCCGAGGGGGCTACACCTTC.

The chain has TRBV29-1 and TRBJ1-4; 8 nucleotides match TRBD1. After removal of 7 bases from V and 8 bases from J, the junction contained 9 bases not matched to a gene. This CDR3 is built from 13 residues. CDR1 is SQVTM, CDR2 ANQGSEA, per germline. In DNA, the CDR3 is TGCAGCGCCGGGGACAGGCTTTCCGAAAAACTGTTTTTT. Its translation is CSAGDRLSEKLFF.